These T cell receptor beta chains were read from a single sample in a study of cytomegalovirus exposure and HLA in healthy donors. Clones were sequenced by immunoSEQ multiplex PCR, and TCRdb holds only the in-frame ones, with some missing. This sample has 150,000 to 200,000 clones, with 70% to 80% found just once. Sequenced material: PBMCs. The receptors here all came from a woman aged 40 to 50 in good health and CMV-seronegative. The CDR3 runs from the conserved cysteine through the conserved F or W. Fields, in order: V gene, J gene, D gene, clone size, CDR3 DNA, CDR3 protein. A D gene is named only where the DNA matches it firmly. The size of a clone is reported for some rows only, either as once, few or many, or as a class for expanded clones.

>TRBV5-1|TRBJ1-1|NA|NA
TGCGCCAGCAGCTTGACGGGGGACGACACTGAAGCTTTCTTT
CASSLTGDDTEAFF
>TRBV7-2|TRBJ2-2|NA|NA
TGTGCCAGCAGCTTGACAGGATTTAACACCGGGGAGCTGTTTTTT
CASSLTGFNTGELFF
>TRBV5-8|TRBJ1-5|NA|once
TGTGCCAGCAGCTCAGGGCGGGAGCGAGGAGGGAGAGATCAGCCCCAGCATTTT
CASSSGRERGGRDQPQHF
>TRBV15|TRBJ1-5|NA|NA
TGTGCCACCAGCAGCCGGGGAGGAGATCAGCCCCAGCATTTT
CATSSRGGDQPQHF
>TRBV6-6|TRBJ1-1|NA|NA
TGTGCCAGCGGGTGGGGAGGGAATGAAGCTTTCTTT
CASGWGGNEAFF
>TRBV11-3|TRBJ1-2|NA|NA
TGTGCCAGCAGCTTAGATAATGGGAGGGACGGTTATGGCTACACCTTC
CASSLDNGRDGYGYTF
>TRBV5-5|TRBJ2-2|NA|NA
TGTGCCAGCAGCTTGGGCCAGGGAACGTGGCCTTCCGGGGAGCTGTTTTTT
CASSLGQGTWPSGELFF
>TRBV27|TRBJ1-1|TRBD1|NA
TGTGCCAGCAGTGTGGACAGGGAGAATATCATGAACACTGAAGCTTTCTTT
CASSVDRENIMNTEAFF
>TRBV6-5|TRBJ2-2|NA|few
TGTGCCAGCAGTGCAGGAAGAGCCGGGGAGCTGTTTTTT
CASSAGRAGELFF
>TRBV5-1|TRBJ1-2|TRBD1|few
TGCGCCAGCAGCTCGACGGGACAGGGGGCCTATGGCTACACCTTC
CASSSTGQGAYGYTF
>TRBV7-8|TRBJ2-5|NA|NA
TGTGCCAGCAGCTTACGGCCGGGGAGGTACCAAGAGACCCAGTACTTC
CASSLRPGRYQETQYF
>TRBV5-8|TRBJ2-1|TRBD1|NA
TGTGCCAGCAGCTTTGGGACAGGGCCAAACAATGAGCAGTTCTTC
CASSFGTGPNNEQFF
>TRBV7-9|TRBJ2-5|NA|few
TGTGCCAGCAGCTTTACGGGGGATCAAGAGACCCAGTACTTC
CASSFTGDQETQYF
>TRBV7-2|TRBJ1-1|NA|NA
TGTGCCAGCAGCACCGGGACTCAAAACACTGAAGCTTTCTTT
CASSTGTQNTEAFF
>TRBV2|TRBJ2-3|NA|NA
TGTGCCAGCAGTGAAGACGGGGGTATTTGGTCAGATACGCAGTATTTT
CASSEDGGIWSDTQYF
>TRBV5-8|TRBJ2-5|TRBD1|NA
TGTGCCAGCACCTTGGGACAGGGGGGAAGACGCGAGACCCAGTACTTC
CASTLGQGGRRETQYF
>TRBV12-5|TRBJ2-3|NA|NA
TGTGCTAGTGGTTTTTTAGGAGAGGGCACAGATACGCAGTATTTT
CASGFLGEGTDTQYF
>TRBV29-1|TRBJ2-2|TRBD1|NA
TGCAGCGTCCGAAGGACAGGGAACACCGGGGAGCTGTTTTTT
CSVRRTGNTGELFF
>TRBV19|TRBJ2-5|NA|NA
TGTGCCAGTAGTCGGGAGGAGACCCAGTACTTC
CASSREETQYF
>TRBV28|TRBJ2-5|TRBD1|NA
TGTGCCAGCCTAAGACAGGGGTTGGGAGAGACCCAGTACTTC
CASLRQGLGETQYF
>TRBV7-9|TRBJ1-2|NA|NA
TGTGCCAGCAGCTCCGGCGGCCTCTATGGCTACACCTTC
CASSSGGLYGYTF
>TRBV18|TRBJ2-3|NA|once
TGTGCCAGCTCTCCACCGGGACTTATCACAGATACGCAGTATTTT
CASSPPGLITDTQYF
>TRBV5-1|TRBJ1-2|NA|NA
TGCGCCAGCAGCACGTCTGGGCAGGGATCAAACTATGGCTACACCTTC
CASSTSGQGSNYGYTF
>TRBV15|TRBJ2-3|TRBD2|few
TGTGCCACCAGCAGAGATGGTAGCGGGGACACAGATACGCAGTATTTT
CATSRDGSGDTDTQYF
>TRBV13|TRBJ2-3|TRBD1|once
TGTGCCAGCAGCTTGGGACAGGGGGGCACAGATACGCAGTATTTT
CASSLGQGGTDTQYF
>TRBV4-3|TRBJ2-7|NA|few
TGCGCCAGCAGGCAAGCTATGGGGAGTGCGTCCTACGAGCAGTACTTC
CASRQAMGSASYEQYF
>TRBV19|TRBJ1-6|NA|NA
TGTGCCGTGGGCAGGGGCGAATCACCCCTCCACTTT
CAVGRGESPLHF
>TRBV7-2|TRBJ1-1|NA|NA
TGTGCCAGCAGCTCCGTGGGGGGAGCCACTGAAGCTTTCTTT
CASSSVGGATEAFF
>TRBV20-1|TRBJ2-7|NA|NA
TGCAGTGCTATGAGTCGCGAGCAGTACTTC
CSAMSREQYF
>TRBV29-1|TRBJ1-1|NA|NA
TGCAGCGTTGGGCGGAACATGAACACTGAAGCTTTCTTT
CSVGRNMNTEAFF
>TRBV5-4|TRBJ2-4|TRBD2|few
TGTGCCAGCAGCCTAGGACTAGGAAACAGTCAGTACTTC
CASSLGLGNSQYF
>TRBV6-5|TRBJ1-1|NA|few
TGTGCCAGCAGTTATTTTGAGGCCGGAGGAGCTTTCTTT
CASSYFEAGGAFF
>TRBV6-1|TRBJ2-4|NA|NA
TGTGCCAGCAGTGTGGTCCAGGGGGGAGTTCAGTACTTC
CASSVVQGGVQYF
>TRBV7-3|TRBJ2-1|NA|NA
TGTGCCAGCAGCTTAAATTCGGTGAGCTCCTACAATGAGCAGTTCTTC
CASSLNSVSSYNEQFF
>TRBV4-2|TRBJ2-7|TRBD1|NA
TGTGCCAGCAGTCAAGACCAGGGGGTGGGCGAGCAGTACTTC
CASSQDQGVGEQYF
>TRBV5-6|TRBJ2-1|NA|NA
TGTGCCAGCAGCTTGGGGCACAGATTTTCAAGCTCCTACAATGAGCAGTTCTTC
CASSLGHRFSSSYNEQFF
>TRBV28|TRBJ2-5|NA|NA
TGTGCCACCCTCAGGGAAGAGACCCAGTACTTC
CATLREETQYF